In this sample, the clone carrying this T cell receptor beta chain turned up a few times. The repertoire was sequenced with immunoSEQ multiplex PCR; TCRdb's copy has only in-frame clones and lacks some. The sample records about 170,000 clones, 65% to 80% being singletons. The entry originates in a study of blood T cell repertoires in COVID-19. Germline V gives CDR1 KGHSH, CDR2 LQKENI. Trimming shortened V by 0 bases and J by 3 bases, and 12 bases separated the two germline ends. The CDR3 covers 15 residues. The sample taken for sequencing was PBMCs or T cells enriched from blood (not recorded which). The gene calls are TRBV18 and TRBJ2-7; a weak D match, TRBD1 (5 bases). This sequence originates from a woman aged 70-85 years in a cohort exposed to, infected with or recovered from COVID-19 (not recorded which). DNA for the CDR3: TGTGCCAGCTCACCACCAGCGCAGGGCCACTACGAGCAGTACTTC. This gives the protein CASSPPAQGHYEQYF. Based on the CDR3 plus reference TRBV18 and TRBJ2-7, the full variable domain is NAGVMQNPRHLVRRRGQEARLRCSPMKGHSHVYWYRQLPEEGLKFMVYLQKENIIDESGMPKERFSAEFPKEGPSILRIQQVVRGDSAAYFCASSPPAQGHYEQYFGPGTRLTVT.